The clone carrying this T cell receptor beta chain is labeled medium-sized (0.01 to 0.1%). Its specificity is unknown. This sample is part of a study of early T cells in non-severe SARS-CoV-2 infection. At the level of the study: Bulk RNA taken from unsorted whole blood was sequenced, leaving chains unpaired.

V gave up 2 bases and J gave up 3 bases; unmatched junction bases: 7. The CDR3 spans 16 residues. In germline, CDR1 is MNHEY, CDR2 SVGEGT. Unique molecular identifiers were added to individual cDNA molecules. TCRdb independently ran MiXCR on the 5' RACE reads; one entry per CDR3 protein. This table has tens of thousands of distinct CDR3 sequences, about 11% appearing once. Study-level results: VDJdb matching favored anti-spike CD8 responses, missing private and CD4 specificities.

The chain recombines TRBV6-2 or TRBV6-3 with TRBJ2-3; 8 bases align to TRBD2. The source material was whole blood. The clonotype originates from an adult who was a healthcare worker with PCR-confirmed SARS-CoV-2 infection or an uninfected control (not recorded which). CDR3 nucleotides: TGTGCCAGCAGTTACGAGGGAGCGGGAGTGACAGATACGCAGTATTTT. Translated, it gives CASSYEGAGVTDTQYF.